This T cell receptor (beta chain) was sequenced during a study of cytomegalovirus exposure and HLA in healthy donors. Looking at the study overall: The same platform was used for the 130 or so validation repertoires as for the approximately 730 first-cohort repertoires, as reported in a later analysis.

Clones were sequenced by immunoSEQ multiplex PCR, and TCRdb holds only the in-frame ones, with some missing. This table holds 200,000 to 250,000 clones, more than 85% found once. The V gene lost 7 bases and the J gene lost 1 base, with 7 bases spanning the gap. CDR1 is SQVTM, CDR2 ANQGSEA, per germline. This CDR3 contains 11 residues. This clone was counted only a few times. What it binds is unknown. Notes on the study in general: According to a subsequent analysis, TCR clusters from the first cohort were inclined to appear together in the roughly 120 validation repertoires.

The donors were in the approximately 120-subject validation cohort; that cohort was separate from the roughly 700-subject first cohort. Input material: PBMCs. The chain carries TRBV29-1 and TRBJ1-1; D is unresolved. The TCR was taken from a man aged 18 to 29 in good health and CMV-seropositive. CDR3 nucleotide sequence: TGCAGCGGGTTGGGGAACACTGAAGCTTTCTTT. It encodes CSGLGNTEAFF. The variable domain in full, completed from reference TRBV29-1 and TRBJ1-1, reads SAVISQKPSRDICQRGTSLTIQCQVDSQVTMMFWYRQQPGQSLTLIATANQGSEATYESGFVIDKFPISRPNLTFSTLTVSNMSPEDSSIYLCSGLGNTEAFFGQGTRLTVV.